This section outlines one TCR beta chain sequence together with its context. Antigen unknown. This entry belongs to a study of shared clonotypes between healthy human individuals. Overall study findings and caveats: About 5% of naive CD4 clonotypes were shared across four donors.

Every donor was a Caucasian adult from Nashville, Tennessee. Germline CDR1 MNHEY, CDR2 SVGAGI. CDR3 size: 14 residues. The germline V and J ends were trimmed by 2 bases and 8 bases, with 13 bases remaining between them. The method was immunoSEQ multiplex PCR; TCRdb's version includes in-frame clones alone and lacks a portion of them. The sample holds 2,500,000 or so clones, roughly 90% seen once. The TCR originated in a young man in good health. Some clones in this sample may be carry-over from other donors' samples. The sequenced sample was naive CD4+ T cells from PBMCs. Sample subset: CD45RA+ positively selected. The chain carries TRBV6-5 and TRBJ2-4; no clear D. The CDR3 here is CASSYTGRRDIQYF. The CDR3 coding sequence is TGTGCCAGCAGTTACACCGGGCGTAGGGACATTCAGTACTTC.